This TCR beta chain was retrieved from a study of blood T cell repertoires in COVID-19. Study details: Collection of acute and convalescent COVID-19 samples took place in the United States, Italy and Spain.

CDR3 size: 13 residues. Trimming shortened V by 4 bases and J by 5 bases, and 9 bases separated the two germline ends. CDR1 is LGHDT and CDR2 is YNNKEL in the germline V gene (reference sequence). Authors' methods: Reference gene primer amplification gave nucleated cell count estimates. Assay used: immunoSEQ multiplex PCR; TCRdb lists only in-frame clones, some missing. V and J calls and clone size follow that table, whereas D and trimming were derived from the DNA. This sample has around 200,000 clones; 87% occur once, and the top ten carry over 3.5%. Sequencing used peripheral blood. The V call is TRBV3-1 (or the pseudogene TRBV3-2), the J call TRBJ2-1; D gene unclear. The TCR was taken from a man aged 18 to 30 with active or convalescent COVID-19. CDR3 DNA: TGTGCCAGCAGCCTGACTGGTAACAATGAGCAGTTCTTC. Amino acid sequence: CASSLTGNNEQFF.